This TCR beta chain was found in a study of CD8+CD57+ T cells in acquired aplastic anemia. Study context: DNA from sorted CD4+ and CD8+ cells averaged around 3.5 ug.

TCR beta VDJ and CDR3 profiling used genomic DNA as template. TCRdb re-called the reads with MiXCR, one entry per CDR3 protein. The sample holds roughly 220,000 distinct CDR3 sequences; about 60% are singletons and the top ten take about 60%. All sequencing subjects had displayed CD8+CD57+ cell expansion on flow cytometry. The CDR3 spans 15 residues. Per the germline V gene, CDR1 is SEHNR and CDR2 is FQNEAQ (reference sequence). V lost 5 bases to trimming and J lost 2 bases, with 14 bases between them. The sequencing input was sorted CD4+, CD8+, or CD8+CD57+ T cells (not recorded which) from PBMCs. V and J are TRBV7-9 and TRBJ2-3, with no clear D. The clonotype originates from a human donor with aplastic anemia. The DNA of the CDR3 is TGTGCCAGCAGCCATAGACCGACGATCACAGATACGCAGTATTTT. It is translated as CASSHRPTITDTQYF.